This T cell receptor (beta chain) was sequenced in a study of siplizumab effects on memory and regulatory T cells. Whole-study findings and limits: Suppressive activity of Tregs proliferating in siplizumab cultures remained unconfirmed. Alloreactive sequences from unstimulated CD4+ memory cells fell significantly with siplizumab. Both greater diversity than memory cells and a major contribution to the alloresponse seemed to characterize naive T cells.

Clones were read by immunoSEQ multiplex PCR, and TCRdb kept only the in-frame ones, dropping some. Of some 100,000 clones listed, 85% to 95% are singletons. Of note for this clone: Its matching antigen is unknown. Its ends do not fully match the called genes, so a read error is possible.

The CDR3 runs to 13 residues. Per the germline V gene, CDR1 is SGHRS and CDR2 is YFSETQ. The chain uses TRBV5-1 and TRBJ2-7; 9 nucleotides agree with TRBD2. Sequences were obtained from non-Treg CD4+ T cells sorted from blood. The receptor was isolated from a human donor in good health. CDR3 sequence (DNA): TGCGCCAGCAGCTTGGACGCGGGAGGGCCTCCGGACTTC. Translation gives CASSLDAGGPPDF.